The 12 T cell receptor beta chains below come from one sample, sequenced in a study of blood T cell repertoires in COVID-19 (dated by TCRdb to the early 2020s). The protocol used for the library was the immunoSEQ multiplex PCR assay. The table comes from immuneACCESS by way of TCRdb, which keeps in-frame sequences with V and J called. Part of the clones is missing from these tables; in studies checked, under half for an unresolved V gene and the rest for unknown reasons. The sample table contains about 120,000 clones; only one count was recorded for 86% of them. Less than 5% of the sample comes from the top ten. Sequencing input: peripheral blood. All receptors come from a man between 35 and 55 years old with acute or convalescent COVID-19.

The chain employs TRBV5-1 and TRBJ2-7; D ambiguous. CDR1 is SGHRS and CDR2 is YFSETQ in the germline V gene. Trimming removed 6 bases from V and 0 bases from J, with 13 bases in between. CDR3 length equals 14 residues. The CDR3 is CASKSRSNSYEQYF. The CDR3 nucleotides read TGCGCCAGCAAAAGCCGTTCGAACTCCTACGAGCAGTACTTC.

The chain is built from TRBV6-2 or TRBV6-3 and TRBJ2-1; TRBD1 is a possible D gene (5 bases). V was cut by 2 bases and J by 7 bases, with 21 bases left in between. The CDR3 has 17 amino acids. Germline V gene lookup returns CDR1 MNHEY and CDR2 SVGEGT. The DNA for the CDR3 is TGTGCCAGCAGTTACGCCTTGTTCGGATCAGGGTCGAATGAGCAGTTCTTC. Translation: CASSYALFGSGSNEQFF.

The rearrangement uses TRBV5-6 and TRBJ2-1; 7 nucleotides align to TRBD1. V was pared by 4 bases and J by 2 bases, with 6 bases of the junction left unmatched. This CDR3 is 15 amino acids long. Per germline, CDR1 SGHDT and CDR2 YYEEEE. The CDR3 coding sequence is TGTGCCAGCAGCATGCCGACAGGGACCTACAATGAGCAGTTCTTC. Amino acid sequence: CASSMPTGTYNEQFF. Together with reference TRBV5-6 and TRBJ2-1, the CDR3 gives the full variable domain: DAGVTQSPTHLIKTRGQQVTLRCSPKSGHDTVSWYQQALGQGPQFIFQYYEEEERQRGNFPDRFSGHQFPNYSSELNVNALLLGDSALYLCASSMPTGTYNEQFFGPGTRLTVL.

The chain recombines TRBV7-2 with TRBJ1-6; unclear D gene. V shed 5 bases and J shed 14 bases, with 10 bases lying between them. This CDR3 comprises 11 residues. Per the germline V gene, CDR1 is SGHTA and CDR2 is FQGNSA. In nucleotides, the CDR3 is TGTGCCAGCAGCAGCTTATTTACCCTCCACTTT. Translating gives CASSSLFTLHF.

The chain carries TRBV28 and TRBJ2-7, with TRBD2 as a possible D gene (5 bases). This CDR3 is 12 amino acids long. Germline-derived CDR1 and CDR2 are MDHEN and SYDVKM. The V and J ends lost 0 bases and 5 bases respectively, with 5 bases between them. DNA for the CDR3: TGTGCCAGCAGTTTATGGACTAACGAGCAGTACTTC. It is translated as CASSLWTNEQYF.

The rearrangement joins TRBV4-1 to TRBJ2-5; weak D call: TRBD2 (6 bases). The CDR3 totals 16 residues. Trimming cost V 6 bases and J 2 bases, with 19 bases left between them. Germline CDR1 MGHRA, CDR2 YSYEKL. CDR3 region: CASRSDSTGDQETQYF. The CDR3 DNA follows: TGCGCCAGCAGGTCCGACAGTACGGGGGATCAAGAGACCCAGTACTTC.

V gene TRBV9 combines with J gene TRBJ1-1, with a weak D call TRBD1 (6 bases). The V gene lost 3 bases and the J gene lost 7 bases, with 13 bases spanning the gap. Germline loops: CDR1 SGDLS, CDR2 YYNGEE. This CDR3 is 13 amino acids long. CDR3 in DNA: TGTGCCAGCAGCGCACAGGGTTTCGGTGAAGCTTTCTTT. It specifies CASSAQGFGEAFF.

The CDR3 is CATSDLRTGNEQFF. CDR3 bases: TGTGCCACCAGTGATTTGAGGACAGGGAATGAGCAGTTCTTC. This chain joins TRBV24-1 and TRBJ2-1; 8 bases match TRBD1. The CDR3 has 14 amino acids. Germline V gene lookup returns CDR1 KGHDR and CDR2 SFDVKD. The junction had 1 base not matched to a gene; V was cut back by 0 bases and J by 7 bases.

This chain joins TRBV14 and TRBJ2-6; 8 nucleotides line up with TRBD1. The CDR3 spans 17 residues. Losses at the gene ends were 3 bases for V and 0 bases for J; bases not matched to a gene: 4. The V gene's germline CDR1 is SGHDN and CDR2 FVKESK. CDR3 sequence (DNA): TGTGCCAGCAGCCAGAGGACAGGGAGCTCTGGGGCCAACGTCCTGACTTTC. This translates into CASSQRTGSSGANVLTF.

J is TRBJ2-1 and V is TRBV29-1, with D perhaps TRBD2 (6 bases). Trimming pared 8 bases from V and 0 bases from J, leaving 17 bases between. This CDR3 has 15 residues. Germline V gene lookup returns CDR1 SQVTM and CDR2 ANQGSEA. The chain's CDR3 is CSLGGLLSSYNEQFF. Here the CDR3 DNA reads TGCAGCCTGGGGGGACTCCTAAGCTCCTACAATGAGCAGTTCTTC.

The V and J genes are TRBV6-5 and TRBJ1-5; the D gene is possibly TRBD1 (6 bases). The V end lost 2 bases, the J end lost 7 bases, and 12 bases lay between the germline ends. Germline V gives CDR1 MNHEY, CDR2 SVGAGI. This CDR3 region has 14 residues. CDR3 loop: CASSYEQGGQPQHF. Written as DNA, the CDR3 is TGTGCCAGCAGTTACGAACAGGGCGGGCAGCCCCAGCATTTT.

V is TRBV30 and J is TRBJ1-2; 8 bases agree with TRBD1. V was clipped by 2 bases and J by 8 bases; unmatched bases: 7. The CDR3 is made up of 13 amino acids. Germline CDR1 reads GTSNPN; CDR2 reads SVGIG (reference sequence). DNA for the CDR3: TGTGCCTGGAGTATTGACAGGGGCGGGGGCTACACCTTC. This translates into CAWSIDRGGGYTF.